This is a list of T cell receptor beta chains from one sample in a study of CD8+ T cells in alopecia areata. TCRdb keeps only in-frame clones here, not all; method: immunoSEQ multiplex PCR. The sample lists 80,000 to 95,000 clones; about 40% were seen once. Here the sequenced sample was CD8+ T cells sorted from blood, taken at week 24, from a patient treated with tofacitinib. All receptors derive from a human donor with alopecia areata. The CDR3 runs from the conserved cysteine through the conserved F or W. D genes are given only for firm matches. Part of the rows lack a size; the others show once, few, many or a class for expanded clones.

cdr3_nt cdr3_aa clone_size v_call cdr3_length j_call d_call
TGCGCCAGCAGCCAAGTGACTAGCGGGAGGTACGAGCAGTACTTC CASSQVTSGRYEQYF NA TRBV4-1 15 TRBJ2-7 TRBD2
TGCGCCAGCAGCCACCTCCCGGGCGGGCTAGCGGGAGATGGAGACGGGGAGCTGTTTTTT CASSHLPGGLAGDGDGELFF NA TRBV4-1 20 TRBJ2-2 TRBD2
TGTGCCAGTAGTATAGGCCGAGATACGCAGTATTTT CASSIGRDTQYF NA TRBV19 12 TRBJ2-3 NA
TGCAGCGTCGCGGCTCAGGGGAAAGGGTACTTC CSVAAQGKGYF few TRBV29-1 11 TRBJ2-4 NA
TGTGCTAGTGGGCTAGAAGGAATACAGGGAGAGGGCTACACCTTC CASGLEGIQGEGYTF NA TRBV12-5 15 TRBJ1-2 NA
TGCGCCAGCAGCCAAGATCACAAAAAAGGTCAGCCCCAGCATTTT CASSQDHKKGQPQHF few TRBV4-1 15 TRBJ1-5 NA
TGTGCCAGCAGTTTTTATGACTCCTACAATGAGCAGTTCTTC CASSFYDSYNEQFF few TRBV27 14 TRBJ2-1 NA
TGTGCCAGCAGGCCCGAGGGACTAGCCGGCGAGCAGTACTTC CASRPEGLAGEQYF few TRBV6-6 14 TRBJ2-7 TRBD2
TGTGCCAGCAGCACTTGGCCGAATGAAAAACTGTTTTTT CASSTWPNEKLFF NA TRBV9 13 TRBJ1-4 NA
TGTGCCAGCAGCTTAGGTGGGACTAGCGGGAGTATCAATGAGCAGTTCTTC CASSLGGTSGSINEQFF NA TRBV7-9 17 TRBJ2-1 TRBD2
TGTGCCAGCAGCTTAGGGGCGTTAGATACGCAGTATTTT CASSLGALDTQYF few TRBV7-2 13 TRBJ2-3 NA
TGTGCCAGCAGTGTTCGGGGAGCAACCTACGAGCAGTACTTC CASSVRGATYEQYF once TRBV2 14 TRBJ2-7 NA
TGTGCCAGCAGCCCCCGGTTTAGCCTAAGCACCGGGGAGCTGTTTTTT CASSPRFSLSTGELFF NA TRBV7-2 16 TRBJ2-2 NA
TGTGCCACAAGAGGGGCTAGCGGTAGCACAGATACGCAGTATTTT CATRGASGSTDTQYF NA TRBV6-6 15 TRBJ2-3 TRBD2
TGTGCCACCAGTGATGGCGCCGGGGCCGGCACCTACAATGAGCAGTTCTTC CATSDGAGAGTYNEQFF few TRBV2 17 TRBJ2-1 NA
TGTGCCTGGAGTTTGCGAAGGGCCGGTTACGAGCAGTACTTC CAWSLRRAGYEQYF NA TRBV30 14 TRBJ2-7 NA
TGTGCCTGGAGTGGACTAGCGGGATACAATGAGCAGTTCTTC CAWSGLAGYNEQFF few TRBV30 14 TRBJ2-1 TRBD2
TGTGCCAGCAGCGTAGAATCTAGACAAGAGACCCAGTACTTC CASSVESRQETQYF few TRBV9 14 TRBJ2-5 NA
TGTGCCAGCAGCGTAGAGGCATTCGGGGTGTGGGAGACCCAGTACTTC CASSVEAFGVWETQYF few TRBV9 16 TRBJ2-5 NA
TGTGCCAGCAGCTTAGGCCACAATGAGCAGTTCTTC CASSLGHNEQFF many TRBV11-3 12 TRBJ2-1 NA
TGCAGTGCTAGAACAACCGACGGCTACACCTTC CSARTTDGYTF NA TRBV20-1 11 TRBJ1-2 NA
TGTGCCAGCAGTAGGGGGAACGCCGGGGAGCTGTTTTTT CASSRGNAGELFF NA TRBV28 13 TRBJ2-2 NA
TGCAGCGTCGCCGGACCCGACGCCGGCTACACCTTC CSVAGPDAGYTF NA TRBV29-1 12 TRBJ1-2 NA
TGTGCCAGCAGTTTCCCGGACAGGGTTTGGGAGACCCAGTACTTC CASSFPDRVWETQYF NA TRBV28 15 TRBJ2-5 TRBD1
TGTGCCAGCAAGAATAGCGGGAGACCAGATACGCAGTATTTT CASKNSGRPDTQYF NA TRBV27 14 TRBJ2-3 TRBD2
TGTGCCAGCAGCGGACTAGCGGACTCCTTTCTTCTCACCGGGGAGCTGTTTTTT CASSGLADSFLLTGELFF NA TRBV9 18 TRBJ2-2 TRBD2
TGTGCCAGCAGCTCCGCGGGGGGCAATCAGCCCCAGCATTTT CASSSAGGNQPQHF once TRBV11-2 14 TRBJ1-5 NA
TGCGCCAGCAGCTTGGCCCATGGGAGCTCCTCCTACGAGCAGTACTTC CASSLAHGSSSYEQYF once TRBV5-1 16 TRBJ2-7 NA
TGTGCCAGCATCCCAGGGGGATCCTACGAGCAGTACTTC CASIPGGSYEQYF NA TRBV28 13 TRBJ2-7 TRBD1
TGCGCCAGCAGCCAAGGACAGGGGAGCTCCTACGAGCAGTACTTC CASSQGQGSSYEQYF few TRBV4-1 15 TRBJ2-7 TRBD1
TGTGCCAGCAGCTTAGGAAATGGCTACACCTTC CASSLGNGYTF NA TRBV11-2 11 TRBJ1-2 NA
TGCGCCAGCAGCCAAGCAGGGGGCGGCATTCAGTACTTC CASSQAGGGIQYF NA TRBV4-1 13 TRBJ2-4 TRBD1
TGTGCCAGCAGTAAAACGTTGGGGACTAAGTACAATGAGCAGTTCTTC CASSKTLGTKYNEQFF NA TRBV6-6 16 TRBJ2-1 TRBD2
TGTGCCAGCAGTTACGGAAGGGAGCAGTACTTC CASSYGREQYF NA TRBV6-5 11 TRBJ2-7 NA
TGTGCCAGCGGCTCGGGGCTATCCTATGGCTACACCTTC CASGSGLSYGYTF NA TRBV9 13 TRBJ1-2 NA
TGTGCCAGCAGTTTGAGGGACGGGGGGAACATTCAGTACTTC CASSLRDGGNIQYF NA TRBV27 14 TRBJ2-4 TRBD2
TGCAGCGTGGAAGGACCGGGACAGGGTATATACGAGCAGTACTTC CSVEGPGQGIYEQYF few TRBV29-1 15 TRBJ2-7 TRBD1
TGTGCCAGCAGAGACAAAGCGGCGTTGGGGACCCAGTACTTC CASRDKAALGTQYF NA TRBV14 14 TRBJ2-5 NA
TGTGCCAGCAGTTTCCCCGGGCAGCCCCAGCATTTT CASSFPGQPQHF NA TRBV27 12 TRBJ1-5 NA
TGTGCCAGCAGTTACTCGATCCCGACAGGGGATACTGAAGCTTTCTTT CASSYSIPTGDTEAFF few TRBV6-5 16 TRBJ1-1 TRBD1
TGTGCCAGCAGCTTGGTCGGGGAATGGGTTGTTGAAGCTTTCTTT CASSLVGEWVVEAFF NA TRBV5-6 15 TRBJ1-1 NA
TGTGCCAGCAGCTCACTATGGAACTCCTACGAGCAGTACTTC CASSSLWNSYEQYF NA TRBV7-9 14 TRBJ2-7 NA